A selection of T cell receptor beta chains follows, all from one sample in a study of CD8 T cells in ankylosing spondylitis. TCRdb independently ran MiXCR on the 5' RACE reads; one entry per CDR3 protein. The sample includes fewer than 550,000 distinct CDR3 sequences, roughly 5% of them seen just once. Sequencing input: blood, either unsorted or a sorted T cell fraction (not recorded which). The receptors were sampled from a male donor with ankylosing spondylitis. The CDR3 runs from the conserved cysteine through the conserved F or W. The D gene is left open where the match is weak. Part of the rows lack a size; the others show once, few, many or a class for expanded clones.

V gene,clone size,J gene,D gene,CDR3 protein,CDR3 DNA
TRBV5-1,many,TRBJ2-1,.,CASSLVGTTFNEQFF,TGCGCCAGCAGCTTGGTGGGGACAACATTCAATGAGCAGTTCTTC
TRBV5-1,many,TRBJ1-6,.,CASSLERARDNSPLHF,TGCGCCAGCAGCTTGGAGCGGGCCCGGGATAATTCACCCCTCCACTTT
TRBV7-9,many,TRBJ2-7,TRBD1,CASSLGQREQYF,TGTGCCAGCAGCTTGGGACAGCGCGAGCAGTACTTC
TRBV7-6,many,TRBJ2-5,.,CASSILRGSQETQYF,TGTGCCAGCAGTATTCTCCGGGGGTCCCAAGAGACCCAGTACTTC
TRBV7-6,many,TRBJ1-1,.,CASSLDTGGETEAFF,TGTGCCAGCAGCTTAGATACCGGGGGGGAGACTGAAGCTTTCTTT
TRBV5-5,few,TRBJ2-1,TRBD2,CASSQLAGPSNEQFF,TGTGCCAGCAGCCAACTAGCGGGGCCCTCCAATGAGCAGTTCTTC
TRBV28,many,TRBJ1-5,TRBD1,CASSRDRESQPQHF,TGTGCCAGCAGTAGGGACAGGGAGAGTCAGCCCCAGCATTTT
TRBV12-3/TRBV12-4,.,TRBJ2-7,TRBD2,CASSFSSGIYEQYF,TGTGCCAGCAGTTTTTCTAGCGGTATCTACGAGCAGTACTTC
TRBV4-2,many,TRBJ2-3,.,CASSQDQGTGQYF,TGTGCCAGCAGCCAAGATCAAGGAACGGGGCAGTATTTT
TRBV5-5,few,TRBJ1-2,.,CASSLVQGFGYTF,TGTGCCAGCAGCTTAGTGCAGGGATTTGGCTACACCTTC
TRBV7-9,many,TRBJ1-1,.,CASSLVLRLSEAFF,TGTGCCAGCAGCTTAGTCCTTAGGTTGTCTGAAGCTTTCTTT
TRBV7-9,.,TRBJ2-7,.,CASSPGPRCEQYF,TGTGCCAGCAGCCCCGGGCCCCGCTGCGAGCAGTACTTC
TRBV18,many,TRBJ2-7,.,CASSPEGRTRTYEQYF,TGTGCCAGCTCACCAGAGGGTCGGACACGGACCTACGAGCAGTACTTC
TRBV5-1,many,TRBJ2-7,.,CASSLAGHRSEQYF,TGCGCCAGCAGCTTGGCCGGACACCGATCCGAGCAGTACTTC